The entry below describes one T cell receptor (beta chain). Its antigen is unknown. The data were taken from a study of vaccination and CD4 T cells after COVID-19. Study details: There were six male and four female convalescents, and two of them were Hispanic. Cultures that served as controls received a CEFX pool, an HIV-1 Nef pool, or no peptide.

Study findings and constraints: Median SARS-CoV-2-reactive clonotype numbers went up from around 21 to 38, but not significantly.

The germline gives CDR1 SEHNR, CDR2 FQNEAQ (reference sequence). CDR3 length: 11 amino acids. Trimming took off 2 bases at V and 8 bases at J, with 3 bases between the two ends. Treatment indicated: approximately 11-day PBMC culture with coronavirus spike peptide pools or control peptides (ViraFEST assay). Spanning March to December 2020, the positive PCR dates came before US Alpha, Beta and Delta variants. Cultured CD4+ T cell DNA was sequenced using the Oncomine TCR Beta short-read assay. One entry per CDR3 protein results from TCRdb running MiXCR on the PCR reads. The table shows several thousand distinct CDR3 sequences, with roughly 61% occurring only once.

The chain recombines TRBV7-9 with TRBJ2-2; D gene unclear. The TCR originated in a human donor who had recovered from COVID-19. The sample consisted of CD4+ T cells from blood, cultured in vitro. The CDR3 region is CASSLLGELFF. The CDR3 DNA follows: TGTGCCAGCAGCTTATTAGGGGAGCTGTTTTTT.